Detailed here is one T cell receptor beta chain. This record belongs to a study of blood T cell repertoires in COVID-19. In germline, CDR1 is SGHKS, CDR2 YYEKEE (reference sequence). The CDR3 extends over 15 amino acids. Trimming removed 3 bases from V and 3 bases from J; junction bases left unmatched: 1. The assay was immunoSEQ multiplex PCR, and TCRdb's table has in-frame clones only and misses some. The sample lists under 350,000 clones; roughly 85% were seen once. Sequenced: PBMCs or T cells enriched from blood (not recorded which). The rearrangement links TRBV5-5 to TRBJ2-3; 13 nucleotides line up with TRBD2. The clonotype originates from a woman aged 40 to 49 with acute COVID-19. The CDR3 spells CASSSTSGRTDTQYF. The CDR3 DNA sequence: TGTGCCAGCAGCTCGACTAGCGGGAGGACAGATACGCAGTATTTT.